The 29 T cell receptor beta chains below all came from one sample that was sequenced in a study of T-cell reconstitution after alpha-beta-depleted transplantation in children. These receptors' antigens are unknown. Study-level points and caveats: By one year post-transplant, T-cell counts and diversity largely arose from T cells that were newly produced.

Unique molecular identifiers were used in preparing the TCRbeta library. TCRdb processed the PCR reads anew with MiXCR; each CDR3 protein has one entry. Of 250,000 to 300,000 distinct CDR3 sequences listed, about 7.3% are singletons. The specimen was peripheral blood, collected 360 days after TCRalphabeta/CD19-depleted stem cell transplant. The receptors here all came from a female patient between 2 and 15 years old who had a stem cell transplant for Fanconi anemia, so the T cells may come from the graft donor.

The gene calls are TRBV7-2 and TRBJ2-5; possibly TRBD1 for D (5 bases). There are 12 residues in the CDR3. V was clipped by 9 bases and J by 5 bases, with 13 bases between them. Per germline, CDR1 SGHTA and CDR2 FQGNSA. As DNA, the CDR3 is TGTGCCAGTGCCTGGGGCCAGGAGACCCAGTACTTC. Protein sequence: CASAWGQETQYF.

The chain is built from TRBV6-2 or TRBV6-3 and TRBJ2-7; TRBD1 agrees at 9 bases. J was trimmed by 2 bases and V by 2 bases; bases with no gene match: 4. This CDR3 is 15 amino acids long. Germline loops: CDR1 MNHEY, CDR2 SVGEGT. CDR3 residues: CASSYPTGGTYEQYF. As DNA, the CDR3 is TGTGCCAGCAGTTACCCGACAGGGGGGACCTACGAGCAGTACTTC.

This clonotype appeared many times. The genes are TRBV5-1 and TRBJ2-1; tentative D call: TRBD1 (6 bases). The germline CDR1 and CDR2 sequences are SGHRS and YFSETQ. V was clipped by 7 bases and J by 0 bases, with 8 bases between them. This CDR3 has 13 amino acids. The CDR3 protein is CASRTDSYNEQFF. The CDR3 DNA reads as TGCGCCAGCCGGACAGACTCCTACAATGAGCAGTTCTTC.

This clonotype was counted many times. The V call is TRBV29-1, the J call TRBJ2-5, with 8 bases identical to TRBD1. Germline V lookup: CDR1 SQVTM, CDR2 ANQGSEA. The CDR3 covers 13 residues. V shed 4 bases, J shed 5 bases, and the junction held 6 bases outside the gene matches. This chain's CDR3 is CSVGQGNSETQYF. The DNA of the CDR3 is TGCAGCGTTGGACAGGGGAATTCGGAGACCCAGTACTTC.

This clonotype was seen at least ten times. In DNA, the CDR3 is TGTGCCAGCTATGAAAGGGGGCTCTACGAGCAGTACTTC. It codes for CASYERGLYEQYF. The chain is built from TRBV28 and TRBJ2-7; 7 nucleotides line up with TRBD1. The CDR3 runs 13 residues. With V trimmed by 8 bases and J by 3 bases, 7 bases remained unmatched. Germline V gene data show CDR1 as MDHEN and CDR2 as SYDVKM.

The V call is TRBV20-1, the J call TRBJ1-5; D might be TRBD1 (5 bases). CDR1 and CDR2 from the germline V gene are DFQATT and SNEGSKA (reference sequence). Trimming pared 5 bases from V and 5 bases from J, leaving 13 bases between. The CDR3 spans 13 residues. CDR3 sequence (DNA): TGCAGTGCTCTCTCCGACAGTCATCAGCCCCAGCATTTT. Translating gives CSALSDSHQPQHF.

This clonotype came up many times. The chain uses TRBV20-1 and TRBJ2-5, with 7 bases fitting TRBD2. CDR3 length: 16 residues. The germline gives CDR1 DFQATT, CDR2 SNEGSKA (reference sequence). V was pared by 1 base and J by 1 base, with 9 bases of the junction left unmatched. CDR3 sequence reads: CSARGRAGSFQETQYF. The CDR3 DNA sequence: TGCAGTGCTAGAGGTCGAGCGGGGTCCTTCCAAGAGACCCAGTACTTC.

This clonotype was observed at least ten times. The chain's CDR3 is CAWGRGGADTQYF. In nucleotides, the CDR3 is TGTGCCTGGGGTCGGGGGGGCGCAGATACGCAGTATTTT. V and J are TRBV12-3 or TRBV12-4 and TRBJ2-3; 8 positions agree with TRBD2. The CDR3 sequence is 13 residues long. With 11 bases clipped from V and 4 bases from J, the junction kept 8 bases outside the gene matches.

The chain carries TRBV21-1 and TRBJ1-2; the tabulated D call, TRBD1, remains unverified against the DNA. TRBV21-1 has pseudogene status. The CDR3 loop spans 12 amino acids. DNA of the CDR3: TGTGCCAGCACCCCACAGGAGTATGGCTACACCTTC. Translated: CASTPQEYGYTF.

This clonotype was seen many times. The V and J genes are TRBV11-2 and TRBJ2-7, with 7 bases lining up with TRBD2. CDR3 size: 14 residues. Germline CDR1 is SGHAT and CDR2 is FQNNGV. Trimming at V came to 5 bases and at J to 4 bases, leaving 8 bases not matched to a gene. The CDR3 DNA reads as TGTGCCAGCAGCCACCCTAGCGGAGGGTACGAGCAGTACTTC. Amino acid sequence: CASSHPSGGYEQYF.

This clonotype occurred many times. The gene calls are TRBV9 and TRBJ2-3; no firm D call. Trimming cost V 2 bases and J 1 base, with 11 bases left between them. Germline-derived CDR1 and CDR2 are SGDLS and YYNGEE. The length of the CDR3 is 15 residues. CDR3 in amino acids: CASSVSRWGTDTQYF. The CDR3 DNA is TGTGCCAGCAGCGTCTCGAGGTGGGGCACAGATACGCAGTATTTT.

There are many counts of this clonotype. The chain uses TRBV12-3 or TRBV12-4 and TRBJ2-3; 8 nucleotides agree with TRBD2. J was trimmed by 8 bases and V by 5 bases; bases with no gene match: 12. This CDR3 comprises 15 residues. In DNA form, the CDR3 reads TGTGCCAGCAGTCAGACGGGGGGGTACCCGGGTACGCAGTATTTT. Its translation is CASSQTGGYPGTQYF.

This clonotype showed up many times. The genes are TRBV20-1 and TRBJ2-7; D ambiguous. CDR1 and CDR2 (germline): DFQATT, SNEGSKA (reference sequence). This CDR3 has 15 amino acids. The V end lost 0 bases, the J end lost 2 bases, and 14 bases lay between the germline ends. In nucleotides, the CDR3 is TGCAGTGCTAGAGATCCGTGGGTTCCCACCTACGAGCAGTACTTC. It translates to CSARDPWVPTYEQYF.

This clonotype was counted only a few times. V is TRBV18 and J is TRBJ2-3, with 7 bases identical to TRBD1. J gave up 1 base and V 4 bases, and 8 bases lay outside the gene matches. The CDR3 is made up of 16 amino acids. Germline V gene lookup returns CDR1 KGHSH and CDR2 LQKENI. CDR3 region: CASSRTGGLRTDTQYF. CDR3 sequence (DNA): TGTGCCAGCTCACGGACAGGTGGACTTCGCACAGATACGCAGTATTTT.

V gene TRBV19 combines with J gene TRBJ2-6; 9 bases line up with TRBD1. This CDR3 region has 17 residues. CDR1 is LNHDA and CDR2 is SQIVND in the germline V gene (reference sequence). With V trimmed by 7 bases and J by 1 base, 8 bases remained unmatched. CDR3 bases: TGTGCCAGTACCCGCATACAGGGGGCGTCTGGGGCCAACGTCCTGACTTTC. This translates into CASTRIQGASGANVLTF.

The DNA for the CDR3 is TGTGCCAGCAGTTACACAGGGGCTGGGGCCAACGTCCTGACTTTC. Translated, it gives CASSYTGAGANVLTF. V is TRBV6-5 and J is TRBJ2-6; 7 bases fit TRBD1. CDR1 and CDR2 (germline): MNHEY, SVGAGI. The junction had 0 bases not matched to a gene; V was cut back by 2 bases and J by 2 bases. This CDR3 region has 15 residues.

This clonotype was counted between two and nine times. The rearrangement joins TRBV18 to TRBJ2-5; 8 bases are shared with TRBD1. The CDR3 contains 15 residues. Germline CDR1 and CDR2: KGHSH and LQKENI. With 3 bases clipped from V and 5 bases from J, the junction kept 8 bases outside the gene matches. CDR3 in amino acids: CASSPGQGVAETQYF. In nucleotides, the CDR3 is TGTGCCAGCTCACCTGGACAGGGTGTAGCGGAGACCCAGTACTTC. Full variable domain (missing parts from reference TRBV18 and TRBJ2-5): NAGVMQNPRHLVRRRGQEARLRCSPMKGHSHVYWYRQLPEEGLKFMVYLQKENIIDESGMPKERFSAEFPKEGPSILRIQQVVRGDSAAYFCASSPGQGVAETQYFGPGTRLLVL.

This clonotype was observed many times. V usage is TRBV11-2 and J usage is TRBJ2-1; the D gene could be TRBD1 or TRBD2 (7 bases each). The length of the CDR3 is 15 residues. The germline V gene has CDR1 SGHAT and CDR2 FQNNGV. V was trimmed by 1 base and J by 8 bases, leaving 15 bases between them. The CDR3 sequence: CASSLGAGGDDEQFF. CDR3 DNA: TGTGCCAGCAGCTTAGGGGCAGGGGGGGACGATGAGCAGTTCTTC.

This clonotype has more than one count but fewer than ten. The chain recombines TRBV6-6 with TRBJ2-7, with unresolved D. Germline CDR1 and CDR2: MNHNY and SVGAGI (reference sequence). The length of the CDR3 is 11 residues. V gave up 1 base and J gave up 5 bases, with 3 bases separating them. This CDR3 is CASSYFDEQYF. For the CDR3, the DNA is TGTGCCAGCAGTTACTTTGACGAGCAGTACTTC.

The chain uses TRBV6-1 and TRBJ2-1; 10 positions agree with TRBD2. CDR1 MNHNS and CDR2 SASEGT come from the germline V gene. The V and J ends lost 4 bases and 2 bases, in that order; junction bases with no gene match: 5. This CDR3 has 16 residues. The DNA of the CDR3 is TGTGCCAGCAGTGCGTTAGCGGGGGGAACCTACAATGAGCAGTTCTTC. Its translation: CASSALAGGTYNEQFF.

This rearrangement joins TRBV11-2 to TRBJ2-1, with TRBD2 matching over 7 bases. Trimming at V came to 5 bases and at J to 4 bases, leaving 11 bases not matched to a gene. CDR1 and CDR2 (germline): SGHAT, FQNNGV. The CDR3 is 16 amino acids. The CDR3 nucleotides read TGTGCCAGCAGCCCGTTTTATGGGGGGGGATACAATGAGCAGTTCTTC. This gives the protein CASSPFYGGGYNEQFF.

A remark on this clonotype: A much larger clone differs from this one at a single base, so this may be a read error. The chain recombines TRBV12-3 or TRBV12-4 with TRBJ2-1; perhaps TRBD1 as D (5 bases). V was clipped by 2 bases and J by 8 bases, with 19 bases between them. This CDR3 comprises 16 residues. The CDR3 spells CASSLHPRPQADEQFF. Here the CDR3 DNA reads TGTGCCAGCAGTTTACATCCCCGGCCACAGGCGGATGAGCAGTTCTTC.

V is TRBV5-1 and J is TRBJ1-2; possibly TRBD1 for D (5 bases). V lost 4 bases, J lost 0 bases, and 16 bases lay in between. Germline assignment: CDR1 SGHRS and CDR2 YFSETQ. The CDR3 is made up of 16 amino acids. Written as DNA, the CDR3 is TGCGCCAGCAGCCCTGGGACTGGGACGGCTAACTATGGCTACACCTTC. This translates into CASSPGTGTANYGYTF.

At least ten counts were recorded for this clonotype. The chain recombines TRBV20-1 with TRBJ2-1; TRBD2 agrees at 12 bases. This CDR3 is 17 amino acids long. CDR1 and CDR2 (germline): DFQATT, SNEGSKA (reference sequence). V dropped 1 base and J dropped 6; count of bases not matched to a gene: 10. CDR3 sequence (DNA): TGCAGTGCTAGAGGTTTCGATGCTAGCGGGGGGGTCAATGAGCAGTTCTTC. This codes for CSARGFDASGGVNEQFF.

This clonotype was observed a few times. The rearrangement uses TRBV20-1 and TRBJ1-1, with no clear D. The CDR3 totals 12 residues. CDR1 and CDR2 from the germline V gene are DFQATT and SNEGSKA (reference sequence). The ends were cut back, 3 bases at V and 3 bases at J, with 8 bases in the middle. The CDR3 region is CSASRRDTEAFF. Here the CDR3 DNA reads TGCAGTGCTAGCAGAAGGGACACTGAAGCTTTCTTT.

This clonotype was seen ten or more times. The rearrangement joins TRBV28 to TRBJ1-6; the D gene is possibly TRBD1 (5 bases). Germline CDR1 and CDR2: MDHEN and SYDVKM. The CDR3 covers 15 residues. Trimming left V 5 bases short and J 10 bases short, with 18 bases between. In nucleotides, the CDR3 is TGTGCCAGCAGTCCCCTGCCAGGGTGGAACTCACCCCTCCACTTT. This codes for CASSPLPGWNSPLHF. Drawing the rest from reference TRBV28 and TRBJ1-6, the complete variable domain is DVKVTQSSRYLVKRTGEKVFLECVQDMDHENMFWYRQDPGLGLRLIYFSYDVKMKEKGDIPEGYSVSREKKERFSLILESASTNQTSMYLCASSPLPGWNSPLHFGNGTRLTVT.

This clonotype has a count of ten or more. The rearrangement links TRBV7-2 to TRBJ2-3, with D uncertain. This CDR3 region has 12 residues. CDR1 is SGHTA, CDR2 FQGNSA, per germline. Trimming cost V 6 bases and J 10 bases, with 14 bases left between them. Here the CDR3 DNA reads TGTGCCAGCAGTTCTCCCCATACGCCGCAGTATTTT. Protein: CASSSPHTPQYF.

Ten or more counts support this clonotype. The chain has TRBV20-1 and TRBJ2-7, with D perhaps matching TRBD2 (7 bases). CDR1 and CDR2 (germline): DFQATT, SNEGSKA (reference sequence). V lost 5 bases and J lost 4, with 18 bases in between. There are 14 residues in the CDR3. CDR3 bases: TGCAGTGCTCCGGTTAGGGGGGGGGTTTACGAGCAGTACTTC. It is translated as CSAPVRGGVYEQYF.

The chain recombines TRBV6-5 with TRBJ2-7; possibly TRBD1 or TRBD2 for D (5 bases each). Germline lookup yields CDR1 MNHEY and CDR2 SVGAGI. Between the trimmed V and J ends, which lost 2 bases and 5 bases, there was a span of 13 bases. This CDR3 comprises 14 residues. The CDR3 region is CASSYDGAIHEQYF. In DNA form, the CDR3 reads TGTGCCAGCAGTTACGACGGGGCTATCCACGAGCAGTACTTC.